These 21 T cell receptor beta chains came from one sample sequenced in a study of shared clonotypes between healthy human individuals. The table came from immunoSEQ multiplex PCR; TCRdb's copy has only in-frame clones and leaves some out. The top ten hold 1.2% of the sample, which has about 2 million clones, about 94% seen once. CD8 cells regarded as naive lacked CD45RO, were positively chosen for CCR7, and omitted terminally differentiated effector memory CD45RA+ cells. The sequenced sample was naive CD8+ T cells sorted from blood. Every receptor here comes from a young man in good health.

The chain joins TRBV6-5 to TRBJ1-1; D call uncertain. Germline loops: CDR1 MNHEY, CDR2 SVGAGI. The germline V and J ends were trimmed by 5 bases and 4 bases, with 14 bases remaining between them. This CDR3 region has 14 residues. DNA for the CDR3: TGTGCCAGCAGTCCCTTAAATAGCGGCACTGAAGCTTTCTTT. As protein: CASSPLNSGTEAFF.

V usage is TRBV19 and J usage is TRBJ2-1; D remains unclear. V dropped 3 bases and J dropped 5 bases, with 11 bases sitting between them. Germline V gene sequence: CDR1 LNHDA, CDR2 SQIVND (reference sequence). The CDR3 loop spans 14 amino acids. The CDR3 here is CASSIGITNNEQFF. CDR3 bases: TGTGCCAGTAGTATTGGGATAACCAACAATGAGCAGTTCTTC.

The chain links TRBV27 to TRBJ1-5, with D possibly matching TRBD1 (6 bases). Trimming removed 0 bases at V and 3 bases at J, with 12 bases between. Germline assignment: CDR1 MNHEY and CDR2 SMNVEV (reference sequence). CDR3 length equals 16 residues. The CDR3 is CASSLSVGQTNQPQHF. DNA for the CDR3: TGTGCCAGCAGTTTATCTGTAGGACAGACCAATCAGCCCCAGCATTTT.

The V and J genes are TRBV5-6 and TRBJ2-7, with D tentatively TRBD1 (5 bases). The CDR3 consists of 13 residues. CDR1 SGHDT and CDR2 YYEEEE come from the germline V gene. V lost 1 base and J lost 3, with 8 bases in between. The CDR3 reads CASSLITGYEQYF. CDR3 sequence (DNA): TGTGCCAGCAGCTTGATAACAGGCTACGAGCAGTACTTC.

The chain has TRBV6-5 and TRBJ1-2, with D maybe TRBD1 (6 bases). The germline gives CDR1 MNHEY, CDR2 SVGAGI. The CDR3 is 14 amino acids. V dropped 0 bases and J dropped 7 bases, with 12 bases sitting between them. For the CDR3, the DNA is TGTGCCAGCAGTTACTCCTCTCCCAGGGGTGGCTACACCTTC. Translating it yields CASSYSSPRGGYTF.

The chain uses TRBV29-1 and TRBJ2-1; 9 bases map to TRBD2. CDR1 and CDR2 (germline): SQVTM, ANQGSEA. With 3 bases clipped from V and 1 base from J, the junction kept 16 bases outside the gene matches. The CDR3 runs 19 residues. Written as DNA, the CDR3 is TGCAGCGTTGATTTAATAGACAGGCTAGCGGGATGGTCCTACAATGAGCAGTTCTTC. This translates into CSVDLIDRLAGWSYNEQFF.

The rearrangement links TRBV10-3 to TRBJ2-5; 13 nucleotides match TRBD2. The germline gives CDR1 ENHRY, CDR2 SYGVKD. J was trimmed by 4 bases and V by 3 bases; bases with no gene match: 5. The CDR3 contains 16 residues. CDR3 region: CAISDPGLAGVETQYF. Here the CDR3 DNA reads TGTGCCATCAGTGACCCCGGACTAGCGGGGGTAGAGACCCAGTACTTC.

A few counts support this clone. The chain couples TRBV7-9 to TRBJ2-2; D uncertain. V gave up 4 bases and J gave up 4 bases, with 7 bases separating them. Germline-derived CDR1 and CDR2 are SEHNR and FQNEAQ (reference sequence). The CDR3 loop spans 13 amino acids. The CDR3 DNA sequence: TGTGCCAGCAGCTCCGATCTCACCGGGGAGCTGTTTTTT. Its protein is CASSSDLTGELFF.

The V call is TRBV7-2, the J call TRBJ2-7; weak D call: TRBD1 (5 bases). Germline V gene data show CDR1 as SGHTA and CDR2 as FQGNSA. The length of the CDR3 is 16 residues. The ends were cut back, 1 base at V and 1 base at J, with 14 bases in the middle. For the CDR3, the DNA is TGTGCCAGCAGCTTAGAGGTAGGGGAAGTTTCCTACGAGCAGTACTTC. This sequence encodes CASSLEVGEVSYEQYF.

This chain uses TRBV6-5 with TRBJ2-3; no firm D call. CDR3 length: 15 residues. Germline V gene lookup returns CDR1 MNHEY and CDR2 SVGAGI. V was clipped by 1 base and J by 1 base, with 9 bases between them. CDR3 nucleotides: TGTGCCAGCAGTTACTTGGGAAAGGGCACAGATACGCAGTATTTT. It specifies CASSYLGKGTDTQYF.

The V gene is TRBV7-9, the J gene TRBJ2-2; 9 positions match TRBD2. After removal of 5 bases from V and 3 bases from J, the junction contained 4 bases not matched to a gene. The germline gives CDR1 SEHNR, CDR2 FQNEAQ (reference sequence). CDR3 length: 15 amino acids. For the CDR3, the DNA is TGTGCCAGCAGCCTGACTAGCGGATACACCGGGGAGCTGTTTTTT. This sequence encodes CASSLTSGYTGELFF.

The V and J genes are TRBV12-5 and TRBJ2-1; 9 bases map to TRBD2. There are 12 residues in the CDR3. Germline-derived CDR1 and CDR2 are LGHNT and FRNRAP. The CDR3 nucleotides are TGTGCCGCCGGGACTAGCAGTAATGAGCAGTTCTTC. This codes for CAAGTSSNEQFF. Supplemented by reference TRBV12-5 and TRBJ2-1, the full variable domain reads DARVTQTPRHKVTEMGQEVTMRCQPILGHNTVFWYRQTMMQGLELLAYFRNRAPLDDSGMPKDRFSAEMPDATLATLKIQPSEPRDSAVYFCAAGTSSNEQFFGPGTRLTVL.

The rearrangement links TRBV27 to TRBJ2-3; 13 positions agree with TRBD2. The CDR3 contains 16 residues. Germline V gives CDR1 MNHEY, CDR2 SMNVEV (reference sequence). Unmatched junction bases numbered 5, after V lost 5 bases and J lost 3 bases. CDR3 sequence reads: CASSARTSGGTDTQYF. The CDR3 DNA reads TGTGCCAGCAGTGCTAGGACTAGCGGGGGAACAGATACGCAGTATTTT.

V is TRBV13 and J is TRBJ2-7; D is undetermined. From germline, CDR1 is PRHDT and CDR2 FYEKMQ (reference sequence). Trimming took 5 bases from V and 3 from J, leaving 5 bases between them. The CDR3 has 11 amino acids. DNA of the CDR3: TGTGCCAGCAGCCACAACTACGAGCAGTACTTC. Translating gives CASSHNYEQYF.

About this clone itself: Other DNA sequences in this sample translate to the same CDR3. The chain joins TRBV11-2 to TRBJ2-7; unclear D gene. CDR1 and CDR2 from the germline V gene are SGHAT and FQNNGV. The germline V and J ends were trimmed by 3 bases and 1 base, with 4 bases remaining between them. The CDR3 consists of 12 residues. CDR3 bases: TGTGCCAGCAGCTTCTCTTCCTACGAGCAGTACTTC. This encodes CASSFSSYEQYF.

The chain combines TRBV29-1 with TRBJ1-2; D gene unclear. V was cut by 0 bases and J by 4 bases, with 12 bases left in between. This CDR3 region has 14 residues. From germline, CDR1 is SQVTM and CDR2 ANQGSEA. In DNA, the CDR3 is TGCAGCGTTGAAGATGAGACAACCCCCTATGGCTACACCTTC. Residues: CSVEDETTPYGYTF.

The chain couples TRBV11-2 to TRBJ1-3; 9 bases line up with TRBD1. Germline V gene sequence: CDR1 SGHAT, CDR2 FQNNGV. CDR3 length: 16 residues. With V trimmed by 0 bases and J by 8 bases, 8 bases remained unmatched. In DNA form, the CDR3 reads TGTGCCAGCAGCTTAGAGACAGGGGGTCTGAGCTACACCATATATTTT. It specifies CASSLETGGLSYTIYF. Drawing the rest from reference TRBV11-2 and TRBJ1-3, the complete variable domain is EAGVAQSPRYKIIEKRQSVAFWCNPISGHATLYWYQQILGQGPKLLIQFQNNGVVDDSQLPKDRFSAERLKGVDSTLKIQPAKLEDSAVYLCASSLETGGLSYTIYFGEGSWLTVV.

The rearrangement links TRBV10-1 to TRBJ2-1; 10 bases map to TRBD2. V shed 3 bases, J shed 2 bases, and the junction held 4 bases outside the gene matches. This CDR3 contains 16 residues. Germline CDR1 and CDR2: WNHNN and SYGVQD (reference sequence). The CDR3 DNA follows: TGCGCCAGCAGTGATTCACTAGCGGGGACCTACAATGAGCAGTTCTTC. Its translation: CASSDSLAGTYNEQFF.

The genes are TRBV27 and TRBJ2-2; TRBD1 aligns across 7 bases. J was trimmed by 5 bases and V by 4 bases; bases with no gene match: 19. CDR3 length: 19 amino acids. From germline, CDR1 is MNHEY and CDR2 SMNVEV (reference sequence). CDR3: CASSSIGPQTGLMTGELFF. In DNA form, the CDR3 reads TGTGCCAGCAGTTCCATTGGGCCTCAGACAGGGCTTATGACCGGGGAGCTGTTTTTT.

This chain's CDR3 is CASSQADGDNEQFF. The CDR3 DNA follows: TGCGCCAGCAGCCAGGCGGACGGTGACAATGAGCAGTTCTTC. The rearrangement joins TRBV4-1 to TRBJ2-1; no reliable D call. The CDR3 sequence is 14 residues long. Trimming removed 3 bases at V and 5 bases at J, with 11 bases between. Germline V lookup: CDR1 MGHRA, CDR2 YSYEKL.

The count of this clone is one. V gene TRBV4-2 combines with J gene TRBJ2-5; D uncertain. The J call may be in error: the DNA end matches TRBJ2-7 better. The CDR3 is 12 residues long. Looked up from germline, CDR1 is LGHNA and CDR2 is YNFKEQ. CDR3 amino acids: CASSQGAGEQYF. The DNA for the CDR3 is TGTGCCAGCAGCCAAGGGGCAGGCGAGCAGTACTTC.